One and the same sample provided the 28 T cell receptor beta chains below, sequenced in a study of molecular identifiers for immune sequencing clone quantification. TCRdb analysed the PCR reads with MiXCR anew, one entry per CDR3 protein. The sample has approximately 550,000 distinct CDR3 sequences; about 21% are singletons. The source material was naive CD8+ T cells from blood, with Jurkat cell RNA spiked in. Subset noted: FACS-sorted CD8+CD4-CCR7+CD45RA+ naive T cells. Receptor source: a human donor in good health. Some libraries in this study had Jurkat cell RNA spiked in.

The chain employs TRBV24-1 and TRBJ2-4; D is tentatively TRBD1 or TRBD2 (6 bases each). There are 14 residues in the CDR3. V was trimmed by 4 bases and J by 2 bases, leaving 8 bases between them. Germline V CDR1 and CDR2: KGHDR, SFDVKD. The CDR3 nucleotides are TGTGCCACCAGTGAAGGGGGGTCCAAAAACATTCAGTACTTC. Amino acid sequence: CATSEGGSKNIQYF.

As concerns this clonotype: At one boundary the junction diverges from the germline segment, which might be a read error. The rearrangement uses TRBV4-2 and TRBJ1-1; 8 bases match TRBD1. In germline, CDR1 is LGHNA, CDR2 YNFKEQ. The CDR3 loop spans 19 amino acids. The CDR3 bases are TGTGCCAGCAGCCAAGATGACGAGACAGGGGTAGCAGGAAACACTGAAGCTCTCTTT. Protein product: CASSQDDETGVAGNTEALF.

This clonotype has just a few counts. J is TRBJ2-7 and V is TRBV6-5, with 7 bases fitting TRBD1. This CDR3 comprises 17 residues. V shed 4 bases, J shed 4 bases, and the junction held 16 bases outside the gene matches. CDR1 is MNHEY and CDR2 is SVGAGI in the germline V gene. The CDR3 region is CASSSTSSGTEGYEQYF. The CDR3 DNA reads as TGTGCCAGCAGTTCTACTTCATCCGGGACAGAGGGTTACGAGCAGTACTTC.

The table lists this clonotype with a few counts. This rearrangement joins TRBV27 to TRBJ2-7; no clear D. Germline assignment: CDR1 MNHEY and CDR2 SMNVEV (reference sequence). The V and J ends lost 0 bases and 10 bases respectively, with 10 bases between them. This CDR3 is built from 12 residues. The CDR3 protein is CASSLSPGFQYF. The CDR3 nucleotides read TGTGCCAGCAGTTTATCCCCCGGTTTTCAGTACTTC.

This clonotype was found many times. The rearrangement joins TRBV25-1 to TRBJ2-5; weak D call: TRBD2 (5 bases). CDR3 length: 12 residues. CDR1 MGHDK and CDR2 SYGVNS come from the germline V gene. V was trimmed by 0 bases and J by 12 bases, leaving 11 bases between them. For the CDR3, the DNA is TGTGCCAGCAGTGAATATCGGGGAGCCGAGTACTTC. Translation: CASSEYRGAEYF.

The chain has TRBV29-1 and TRBJ2-7, with 8 bases that match TRBD2. CDR3 length: 15 amino acids. The germline V gene encodes CDR1 SQVTM and CDR2 ANQGSEA. Trimming took 6 bases from V and 0 from J; bases not matched to a gene: 10. CDR3 in DNA: TGCAGCGTAGATTTCTATAGCGGGGACTCCTACGAGCAGTACTTC. This encodes CSVDFYSGDSYEQYF.

Points on this clonotype: A clone one base away is much larger, so this may be a read error. The chain is built from TRBV12-3 or TRBV12-4 and TRBJ1-5; D ambiguous. Trimming removed 1 base from V and 7 bases from J, with 11 bases in between. CDR3 length: 14 residues. The CDR3 bases are TGTGCCAGCAGTTTAGAGCTTGGGTACCAGCCCCAGCATTTT. It translates to CASSLELGYQPQHF.

This chain connects TRBV24-1 to TRBJ2-1, with 10 positions matching TRBD2. The V gene end was trimmed by 7 bases and the J gene end by 10 bases; junction bases not matched to a gene: 15. Germline-derived CDR1 and CDR2 are KGHDR and SFDVKD. The CDR3 covers 16 residues. The CDR3 nucleotides are TGTGCCACCAGCGATATAGCTAGCGGGAGTGTGAACGAGCAGTTCTTC. This encodes CATSDIASGSVNEQFF.

This chain joins TRBV19 and TRBJ2-2, with D possibly being TRBD1 (6 bases). This CDR3 spans 15 amino acids. CDR1 is LNHDA, CDR2 SQIVND, per germline (reference sequence). The ends were cut back, 5 bases at V and 2 bases at J, with 12 bases in the middle. This chain's CDR3 is CASSAWTENTGELFF. The CDR3 coding sequence is TGTGCCAGTAGTGCTTGGACAGAAAACACCGGGGAGCTGTTTTTT. The full variable domain, in which reference TRBV19 and TRBJ2-2 provide the parts outside the CDR3, is DGGITQSPKYLFRKEGQNVTLSCEQNLNHDAMYWYRQDPGQGLRLIYYSQIVNDFQKGDIAEGYSVSREKKESFPLTVTSAQKNPTAFYLCASSAWTENTGELFFGEGSRLTVL.

This clonotype was detected many times. The DNA of the CDR3 is TGCGCCAGCAGCCCTGGCACTACAGATACGCAGTATTTT. Amino acid sequence: CASSPGTTDTQYF. The rearrangement links TRBV4-3 to TRBJ2-3; D not resolved. The length of the CDR3 is 13 residues. The V gene lost 4 bases and the J gene lost 3 bases, with 8 bases spanning the gap. CDR1 is LGHNA, CDR2 YSLEER, per germline.

The chain employs TRBV6-5 and TRBJ2-1, with D perhaps TRBD2 (6 bases). The V end lost 0 bases, the J end lost 4 bases, and 10 bases lay between the germline ends. The CDR3 length is 15 residues. Germline assignment: CDR1 MNHEY and CDR2 SVGAGI. The DNA for the CDR3 is TGTGCCAGCAGTTACTCCCGGGAGTGGTACAATGAGCAGTTCTTC. This translates into CASSYSREWYNEQFF.

The rearrangement links TRBV13 to TRBJ1-4, with TRBD1 matching over 9 bases. After removal of 3 bases from V and 6 bases from J, the junction contained 5 bases not matched to a gene. The CDR3 consists of 15 residues. CDR1 PRHDT and CDR2 FYEKMQ come from the germline V gene (reference sequence). In DNA, the CDR3 is TGTGCCAGCAGCTTTATGGGACAGGGAGATGAAAAACTGTTTTTT. Its translation: CASSFMGQGDEKLFF.

Only a few counts were recorded for this clonotype. This sequence joins TRBV12-3 or TRBV12-4 and TRBJ2-3; D is uncertain. The CDR3 extends over 16 amino acids. V was cut by 3 bases and J by 2 bases, with 15 bases left in between. In nucleotides, the CDR3 is TGTGCCAGCAGTTTCACCTTCGGACCTAACACAGATACGCAGTATTTT. This codes for CASSFTFGPNTDTQYF.

This clonotype appeared many times. The rearrangement joins TRBV9 to TRBJ1-1; 7 bases are shared with TRBD1. Germline V CDR1 and CDR2: SGDLS, YYNGEE. V dropped 3 bases and J dropped 1; count of bases not matched to a gene: 6. The CDR3 sequence is 15 residues long. CDR3 DNA sequence: TGTGCCAGCAGCGAGGAGACAGGGACGAACACTGAAGCTTTCTTT. The encoded protein is CASSEETGTNTEAFF.

This clonotype occurred many times. The V and J genes are TRBV6-2 or TRBV6-3 and TRBJ1-1; D is unresolved. The CDR3 runs 13 residues. In germline, CDR1 is MNHEY, CDR2 SVGEGT. Trimming shortened V by 0 bases and J by 6 bases, and 8 bases separated the two germline ends. The CDR3 DNA reads TGTGCCAGCAGTTACTCGATCAACCCTGAAGCTTTCTTT. Its protein product is CASSYSINPEAFF.

This clonotype was recorded at least ten times. This chain connects TRBV7-2 to TRBJ2-2, with unresolved D. Trimming left V 8 bases short and J 6 bases short, with 10 bases between. CDR1 and CDR2 from the germline V gene are SGHTA and FQGNSA. The CDR3 runs to 12 residues. CDR3 in amino acids: CASGSFSGELFF. The CDR3 DNA reads as TGTGCCAGCGGTAGCTTCTCCGGGGAGCTGTTTTTT.

The sample holds a few counts of this clonotype. The chain uses TRBV4-3 and TRBJ2-7; possibly TRBD1 for D (5 bases). CDR3 length: 15 amino acids. Germline CDR1 reads LGHNA; CDR2 reads YSLEER. Trimming removed 2 bases from V and 4 bases from J, with 15 bases in between. CDR3: CASSQNRLGEYEQYF. CDR3 sequence (DNA): TGCGCCAGCAGCCAAAACCGCCTAGGGGAATACGAGCAGTACTTC.

This sequence joins TRBV7-9 and TRBJ2-5, with TRBD2 identical over 11 bases. The CDR3 is made up of 17 amino acids. Germline assignment: CDR1 SEHNR and CDR2 FQNEAQ (reference sequence). The V gene end was trimmed by 1 base and the J gene end by 2 bases; junction bases not matched to a gene: 6. This chain's CDR3 is CASSLVGLAETQETQYF. CDR3 sequence (DNA): TGTGCCAGCAGCTTAGTGGGACTAGCGGAAACACAAGAGACCCAGTACTTC.

The sample holds a few counts of this clonotype. The gene calls are TRBV20-1 and TRBJ2-4; D may match TRBD1 or TRBD2 (5 bases each). V lost 0 bases, J lost 4 bases, and 19 bases lay in between. Looked up from germline, CDR1 is DFQATT and CDR2 is SNEGSKA (reference sequence). The CDR3 is 17 residues long. The CDR3 DNA sequence: TGCAGTGCTAGAGATTGGGAGAGGGACGGAGGAAAAAACATTCAGTACTTC. Protein: CSARDWERDGGKNIQYF.

The chain employs TRBV27 and TRBJ2-3; no clear D gene. Trimming removed 5 bases from V and 5 bases from J, with 14 bases in between. The CDR3 spans 14 residues. Germline V CDR1 and CDR2: MNHEY, SMNVEV (reference sequence). The CDR3 sequence is CASSTLAVGDTQYF. CDR3 coding DNA: TGTGCCAGCAGTACTTTGGCAGTCGGAGATACGCAGTATTTT.

Concerning this clonotype itself: The junction departs from the called germline gene at one end, perhaps through a read error. This chain joins TRBV2 and TRBJ2-7; no clear D gene. The V gene's germline CDR1 is SNHLY and CDR2 FYNNEI. The CDR3 is made up of 16 amino acids. The CDR3 bases are TGCGCCGGCAGTTCGGGCAGGCGTAGCAGCTCCTACGAGCAGTACTTC. Protein product: CAGSSGRRSSSYEQYF.

The rearrangement joins TRBV27 to TRBJ2-3; no clear D. There are 15 residues in the CDR3. From germline, CDR1 is MNHEY and CDR2 SMNVEV (reference sequence). Trimming shortened V by 6 bases and J by 7 bases, and 20 bases separated the two germline ends. CDR3 in amino acids: CASSKDRAGAYTQYF. CDR3 nucleotide sequence: TGTGCCAGCAGCAAAGACCGGGCCGGTGCTTATACGCAGTATTTT.

In this sample, this clonotype turned up a few times. The chain has TRBV20-1 and TRBJ2-5, with TRBD2 matching over 15 bases. Losses at the gene ends were 5 bases for V and 5 bases for J; bases not matched to a gene: 9. Germline lookup yields CDR1 DFQATT and CDR2 SNEGSKA (reference sequence). This CDR3 has 16 residues. The CDR3 DNA reads TGCAGTGCTCGGACTAGCGGGGGGGCCGCTTGGGAGACCCAGTACTTC. Its translation: CSARTSGGAAWETQYF.

This clonotype was recorded a few times. The chain has TRBV29-1 and TRBJ2-1, with TRBD1 identical over 8 bases. The V segment lost 8 bases and the J segment 7 bases; nucleotides outside the gene matches: 10. CDR3 size: 13 residues. Germline-derived CDR1 and CDR2 are SQVTM and ANQGSEA. This CDR3 is CSIRTGSSNEQFF. In DNA form, the CDR3 reads TGCAGCATTCGGACAGGGAGTTCGAATGAGCAGTTCTTC.

This clonotype was seen only once. The J gene is TRBJ1-6, the V gene TRBV12-3 or TRBV12-4, with D unresolved. The CDR3 extends over 14 amino acids. Trimming stripped 5 bases from V and 9 bases from J, with 14 bases between. CDR3 sequence: CASSVGVTSSPLHF. Written as DNA, the CDR3 is TGTGCCAGCAGTGTTGGGGTTACGAGTTCACCCCTCCACTTT.

The CDR3 DNA reads as TGTGCCAGCAGCCAGACTAGCGGTTGGGGCACAGATACGCAGTATTTT. Amino acids: CASSQTSGWGTDTQYF. The chain employs TRBV11-2 and TRBJ2-3; 9 positions match TRBD2. The length of the CDR3 is 16 residues. The germline V gene has CDR1 SGHAT and CDR2 FQNNGV. V lost 5 bases and J lost 1; bases outside the gene matches: 7.

The chain combines TRBV5-1 with TRBJ2-7; weak D call: TRBD2 (6 bases). The ends were cut back, 0 bases at V and 0 bases at J, with 13 bases in the middle. The CDR3 contains 16 residues. Per the germline V gene, CDR1 is SGHRS and CDR2 is YFSETQ. The CDR3 region has the DNA TGCGCCAGCAGCTTGGTTCCTAGCGAAAGCTCCTACGAGCAGTACTTC. Encoded protein: CASSLVPSESSYEQYF.

The chain recombines TRBV15 with TRBJ2-3; TRBD1 or TRBD2 may be the D gene (6 bases each). V lost 7 bases to trimming and J lost 4 bases, with 15 bases between them. In germline, CDR1 is LNHNV, CDR2 YYDKDF (reference sequence). CDR3 length: 14 amino acids. The CDR3 DNA is TGTGCCACCATGGGGGCGGGGATGGCAGATACGCAGTATTTT. Amino acid sequence: CATMGAGMADTQYF. The full variable domain, completed using reference TRBV15 and TRBJ2-3, is DAMVIQNPRYQVTQFGKPVTLSCSQTLNHNVMYWYQQKSSQAPKLLFHYYDKDFNNEADTPDNFQSRRPNTSFCFLDIRSPGLGDTAMYLCATMGAGMADTQYFGPGTRLTVL.